The rows below give T cell receptor beta chains drawn from one sample of a study of shared clonotypes between healthy human individuals. Profiled with immunoSEQ multiplex PCR; TCRdb holds only in-frame clones, not every one. The sample lists about 510,000 clones; around 79% were seen once. Source material: PBMCs. The receptors derive from a woman between 40 and 50 years old in good health. Some clones in this sample may be carry-over from other donors' samples. Both conserved end residues are part of each CDR3. D genes are given only for firm matches. Some rows have no size entry. The others give once, few or many, or a class for an expanded clone.

j_gene,v_gene,abundance,d_gene,CDR3aa,CDR3nt
TRBJ2-1,TRBV4-1,medium-sized,TRBD1,CASSGQGSLSSYNEQFF,TGCGCCAGCAGCGGACAGGGGTCGTTGTCATCCTACAATGAGCAGTTCTTC
TRBJ2-1,TRBV4-1,.,TRBD1,CASSQEWGQVGREQFF,TGCGCCAGCAGCCAAGAGTGGGGACAGGTCGGCCGGGAGCAGTTCTTC
TRBJ2-1,TRBV7-8,few,.,CASSLGNEQFF,TGTGCCAGCAGCTTAGGTAATGAGCAGTTCTTC
TRBJ1-1,TRBV7-2,few,.,CASSWGRLNTEAFF,TGTGCCAGCAGCTGGGGACGGTTGAACACTGAAGCTTTCTTT
TRBJ2-3,TRBV18,once,.,CASSQSLADTQYF,TGTGCCAGCTCACAAAGCCTAGCGGATACGCAGTATTTT
TRBJ2-7,TRBV2,.,TRBD1,CASSEDRDTTGEQYF,TGCGCCAGCAGCGAGGACAGGGATACCACCGGTGAGCAGTACTTC
TRBJ2-3,TRBV6-4,once,TRBD2,CASSDGTSQTDTQYF,TGTGCCAGCAGTGACGGGACTAGTCAAACAGATACGCAGTATTTT
TRBJ2-5,TRBV4-3,.,TRBD2,CASSQDWTSGSETQYF,TGCGCCAGCAGCCAAGATTGGACTAGCGGGAGTGAGACCCAGTACTTC
TRBJ2-7,TRBV30,.,TRBD2,CAWSPSGFYEQYF,TGTGCCTGGAGTCCTAGCGGGTTCTACGAGCAGTACTTC
TRBJ2-1,TRBV28,many,.,CASSSGLREQFF,TGTGCCAGCAGTTCAGGACTGCGTGAGCAGTTCTTC
TRBJ2-7,TRBV15,.,TRBD1,CATSPFGTGVEQYF,TGTGCCACCAGCCCCTTCGGGACAGGGGTTGAGCAGTACTTC
TRBJ2-3,TRBV6-5,.,.,CASSYAGAVQYF,TGTGCCAGCAGTTACGCAGGGGCTGTGCAGTATTTT
TRBJ2-5,TRBV7-9,.,.,CASSSRGETQYF,TGTGCCAGCAGCTCTAGAGGAGAGACCCAGTACTTC
TRBJ1-2,TRBV10-3,once,.,CAIKGGSYGYTF,TGTGCCATCAAAGGGGGGAGCTATGGCTACACCTTC
TRBJ2-1,TRBV7-2,.,.,CASSITGTSNEQFF,TGTGCCAGCAGCATAACCGGGACAAGCAATGAGCAGTTCTTC
TRBJ2-3,TRBV2,few,.,CASSDGLLTDTQYF,TGTGCCAGCAGTGACGGCCTGCTCACAGATACGCAGTATTTT
TRBJ2-5,TRBV5-6,.,.,CASTPFGGLGRETQYF,TGTGCCAGCACCCCATTTGGGGGACTGGGTCGCGAGACCCAGTACTTC
TRBJ2-2,TRBV7-6,.,TRBD1,CASSVRQGRYAGELFF,TGTGCCAGCAGCGTCCGACAGGGGAGGTACGCCGGGGAGCTGTTTTTT
TRBJ2-7,TRBV5-5,once,.,CASSQDWGVEQYF,TGCGCCAGCAGCCAAGATTGGGGCGTCGAGCAGTACTTC
TRBJ2-7,TRBV21-1,few,.,CASSKPSPQGRGSYEQYF,TGTGCCAGCAGCAAACCAAGCCCCCAGGGGCGGGGTTCCTACGAGCAGTACTTC
TRBJ2-7,TRBV4-1,many,TRBD1,CASSRARRGQGSGRHEQYF,TGCGCCAGCAGCCGCGCAAGAAGGGGACAGGGGTCGGGACGGCACGAGCAGTACTTC
TRBJ2-4,TRBV28,few,TRBD2,CASSSLAGENIQYF,TGTGCCAGCAGTTCACTAGCGGGAGAAAACATTCAGTACTTC
TRBJ2-5,TRBV29-1,.,TRBD1,CSVSPGTGQETQYF,TGCAGCGTCTCGCCCGGGACAGGGCAAGAGACCCAGTACTTC